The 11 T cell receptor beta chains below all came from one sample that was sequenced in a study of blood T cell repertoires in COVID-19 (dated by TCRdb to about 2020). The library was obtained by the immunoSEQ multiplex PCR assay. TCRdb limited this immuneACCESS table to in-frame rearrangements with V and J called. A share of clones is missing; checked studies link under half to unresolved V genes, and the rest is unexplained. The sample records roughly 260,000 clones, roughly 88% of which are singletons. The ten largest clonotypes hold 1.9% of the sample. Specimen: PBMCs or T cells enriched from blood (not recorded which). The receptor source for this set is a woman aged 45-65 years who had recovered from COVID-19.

CDR3 coding DNA: TGTGCCAGCAACAGGGGGGCCTACGAGCAGTACTTC. It codes for CASNRGAYEQYF. J is TRBJ2-7 and V is TRBV28; 8 nucleotides match TRBD1. There are 12 residues in the CDR3. Germline V gene sequence: CDR1 MDHEN, CDR2 SYDVKM. V shed 7 bases, J shed 2 bases, and the junction held 1 base outside the gene matches.

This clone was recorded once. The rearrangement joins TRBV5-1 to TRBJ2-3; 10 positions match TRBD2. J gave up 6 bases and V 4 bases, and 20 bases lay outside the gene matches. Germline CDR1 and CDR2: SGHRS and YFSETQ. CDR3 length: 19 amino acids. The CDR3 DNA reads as TGCGCCAGCAGCCCTGGGAGGCCGAATCTAGCGGGAGCTGGGGATACGCAGTATTTT. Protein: CASSPGRPNLAGAGDTQYF.

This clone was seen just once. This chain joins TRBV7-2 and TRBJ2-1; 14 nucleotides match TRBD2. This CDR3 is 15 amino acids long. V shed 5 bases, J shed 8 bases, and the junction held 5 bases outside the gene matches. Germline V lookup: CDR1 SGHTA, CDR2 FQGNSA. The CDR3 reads CASSPGLAGGDEQFF. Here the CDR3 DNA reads TGTGCCAGCAGCCCCGGACTAGCGGGAGGCGATGAGCAGTTCTTC.

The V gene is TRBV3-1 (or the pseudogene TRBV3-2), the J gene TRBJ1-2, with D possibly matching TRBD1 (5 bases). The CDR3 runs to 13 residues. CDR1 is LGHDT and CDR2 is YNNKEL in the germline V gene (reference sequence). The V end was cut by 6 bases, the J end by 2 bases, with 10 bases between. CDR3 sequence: CASSPRGNYGYTF. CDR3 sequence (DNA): TGTGCCAGCAGTCCTAGGGGAAACTATGGCTACACCTTC.

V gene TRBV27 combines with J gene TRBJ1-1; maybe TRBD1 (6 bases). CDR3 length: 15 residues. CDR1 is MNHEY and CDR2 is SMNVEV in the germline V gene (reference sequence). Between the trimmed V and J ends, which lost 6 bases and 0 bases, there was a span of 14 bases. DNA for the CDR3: TGTGCCAGCAGCCTCCGGACAGATTTGAACACTGAAGCTTTCTTT. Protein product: CASSLRTDLNTEAFF.

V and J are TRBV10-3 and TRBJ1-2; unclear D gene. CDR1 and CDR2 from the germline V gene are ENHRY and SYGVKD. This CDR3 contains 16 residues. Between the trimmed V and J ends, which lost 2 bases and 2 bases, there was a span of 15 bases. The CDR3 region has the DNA TGTGCCATCAGTGAGCCGGGATCTTCGTCCAACTATGGCTACACCTTC. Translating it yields CAISEPGSSSNYGYTF.

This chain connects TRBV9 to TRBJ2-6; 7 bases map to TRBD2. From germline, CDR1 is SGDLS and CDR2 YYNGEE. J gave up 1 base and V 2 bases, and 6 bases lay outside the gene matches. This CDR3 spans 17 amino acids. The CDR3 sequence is CASSVGGLPSGANVLTF. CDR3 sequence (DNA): TGTGCCAGCAGCGTGGGGGGACTACCTTCTGGGGCCAACGTCCTGACTTTC.

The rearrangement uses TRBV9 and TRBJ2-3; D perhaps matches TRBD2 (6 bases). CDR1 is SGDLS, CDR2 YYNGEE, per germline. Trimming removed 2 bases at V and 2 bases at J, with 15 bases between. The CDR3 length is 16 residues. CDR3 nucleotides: TGTGCCAGCAGCGTGGCCCTGGCTAGCGCCACAGATACGCAGTATTTT. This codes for CASSVALASATDTQYF.

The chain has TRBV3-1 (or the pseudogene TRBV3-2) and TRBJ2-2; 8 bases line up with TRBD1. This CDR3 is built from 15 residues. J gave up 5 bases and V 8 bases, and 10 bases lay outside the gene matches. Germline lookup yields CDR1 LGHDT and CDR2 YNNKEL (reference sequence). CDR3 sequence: CASRRATGGTGELFF. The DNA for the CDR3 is TGTGCCAGCCGGCGGGCTACAGGGGGTACCGGGGAGCTGTTTTTT.

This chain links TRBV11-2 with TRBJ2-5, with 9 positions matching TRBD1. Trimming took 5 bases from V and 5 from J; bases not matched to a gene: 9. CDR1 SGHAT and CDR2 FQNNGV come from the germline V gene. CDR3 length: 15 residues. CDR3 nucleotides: TGTGCCAGCAGCCCCCGGACAGGGGCGTGGGAGACCCAGTACTTC. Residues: CASSPRTGAWETQYF. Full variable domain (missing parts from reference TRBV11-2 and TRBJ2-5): EAGVAQSPRYKIIEKRQSVAFWCNPISGHATLYWYQQILGQGPKLLIQFQNNGVVDDSQLPKDRFSAERLKGVDSTLKIQPAKLEDSAVYLCASSPRTGAWETQYFGPGTRLLVL.

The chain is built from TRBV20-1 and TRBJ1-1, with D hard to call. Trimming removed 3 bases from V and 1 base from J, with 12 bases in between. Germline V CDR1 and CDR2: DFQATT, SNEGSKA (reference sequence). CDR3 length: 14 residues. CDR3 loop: CSASRPGKNTEAFF. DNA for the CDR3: TGCAGTGCTAGTCGCCCAGGAAAGAACACTGAAGCTTTCTTT.